Included here is one T cell receptor (beta chain) sequence, with context. The data are from a study of shared clonotypes between healthy human individuals. Trimming cost V 5 bases and J 3 bases; bases outside gene matches: 10. CDR3 length equals 16 residues. From germline, CDR1 is SGHTA and CDR2 FQGNSA. Every donor, a Caucasian adult, lived in Nashville, Tennessee. Splitting of CD4+ cells produced CD45RA+ naive and CD45RA-negative memory subsets. Generated by immunoSEQ multiplex PCR, the TCRdb table keeps only in-frame clones and is missing some. The sample contains roughly 1,000,000 clones, approximately 78% of which appear only once.

Sequencing input: memory CD4+ T cells from PBMCs. Subset of the sample: CD45RA-negative fraction. This receptor was obtained from a man in his late teens or twenties in good health. Some clones in this sample may be carry-over from other donors' samples. This rearrangement joins TRBV7-2 to TRBJ2-1; 7 bases fit TRBD1. CDR3 nucleotides: TGTGCCAGCAGCCCCCCTCCACAGGGGATCTACAATGAGCAGTTCTTC. Translation gives CASSPPPQGIYNEQFF.